This section outlines one T cell receptor (beta chain) sequence together with its context. The antigen is not known. The source of the sample is a study of T cell responses to AZD1222 COVID-19 vaccine. The length of the CDR3 is 14 residues. V lost 3 bases, J lost 5 bases, and 9 bases stayed unmatched. Germline V CDR1 and CDR2: DFQATT, SNEGSKA (reference sequence). Regarding the study as a whole: CD4 TCRs linked to vaccination spanned spike, dominating at 160-218 and 743-854. Among AZD1222 vaccinees, only five or six were seropositive at baseline.

Libraries were prepared by immunoSEQ multiplex PCR; TCRdb keeps only in-frame clonotypes and omits some of them. The sample records roughly 48,000 clones, 89% being singletons. The sequenced sample was peripheral blood, obtained 28 days after the second AZD1222 dose. The source of this sequence is an adult who received the AZD1222 COVID-19 vaccine. J is TRBJ2-5 and V is TRBV20-1, with 7 positions matching TRBD1. This CDR3 reads CSASTTGPAETQYF. The CDR3 region has the DNA TGCAGTGCTAGTACGACAGGGCCGGCGGAGACCCAGTACTTC.